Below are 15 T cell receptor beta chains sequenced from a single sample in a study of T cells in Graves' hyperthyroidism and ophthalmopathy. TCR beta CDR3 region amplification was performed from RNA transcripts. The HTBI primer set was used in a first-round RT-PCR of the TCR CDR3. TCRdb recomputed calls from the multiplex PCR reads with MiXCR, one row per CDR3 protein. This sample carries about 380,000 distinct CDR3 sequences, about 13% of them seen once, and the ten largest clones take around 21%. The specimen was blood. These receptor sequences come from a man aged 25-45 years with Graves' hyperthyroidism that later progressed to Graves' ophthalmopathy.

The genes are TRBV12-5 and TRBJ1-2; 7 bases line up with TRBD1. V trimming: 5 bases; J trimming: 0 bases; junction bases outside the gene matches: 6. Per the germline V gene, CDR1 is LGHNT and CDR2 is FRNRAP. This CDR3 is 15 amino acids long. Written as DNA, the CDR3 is TGTGCTAGTGGTCGCACAGGGGATTCTAACTATGGCTACACCTTC. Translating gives CASGRTGDSNYGYTF.

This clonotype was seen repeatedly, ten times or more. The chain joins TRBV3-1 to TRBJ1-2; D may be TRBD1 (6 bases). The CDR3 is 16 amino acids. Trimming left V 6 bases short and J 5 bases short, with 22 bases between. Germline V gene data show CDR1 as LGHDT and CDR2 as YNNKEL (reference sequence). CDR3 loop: CASSPTGTLKIYGYTF. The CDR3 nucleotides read TGTGCCAGCAGTCCAACCGGGACACTGAAGATATATGGCTACACCTTC.

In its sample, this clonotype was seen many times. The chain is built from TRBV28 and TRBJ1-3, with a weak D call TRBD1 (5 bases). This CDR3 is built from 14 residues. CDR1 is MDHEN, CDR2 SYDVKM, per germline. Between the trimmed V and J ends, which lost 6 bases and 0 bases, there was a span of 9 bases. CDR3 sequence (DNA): TGTGCCAGCAGGACAGCGAACTCTGGAAACACCATATATTTT. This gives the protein CASRTANSGNTIYF.

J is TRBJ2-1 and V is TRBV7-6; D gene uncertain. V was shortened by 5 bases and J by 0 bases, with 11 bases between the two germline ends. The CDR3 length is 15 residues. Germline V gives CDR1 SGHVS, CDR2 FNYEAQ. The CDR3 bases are TGTGCCAGCAGCCTTCGGACGAGCTCCTACAATGAGCAGTTCTTC. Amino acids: CASSLRTSSYNEQFF.

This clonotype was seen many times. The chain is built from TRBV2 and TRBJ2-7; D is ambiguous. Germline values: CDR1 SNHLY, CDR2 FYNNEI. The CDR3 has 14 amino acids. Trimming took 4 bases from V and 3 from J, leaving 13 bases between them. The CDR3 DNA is TGTGCCAGCAGTGGGGAAGTCGTCCACTACGAGCAGTACTTC. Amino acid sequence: CASSGEVVHYEQYF.

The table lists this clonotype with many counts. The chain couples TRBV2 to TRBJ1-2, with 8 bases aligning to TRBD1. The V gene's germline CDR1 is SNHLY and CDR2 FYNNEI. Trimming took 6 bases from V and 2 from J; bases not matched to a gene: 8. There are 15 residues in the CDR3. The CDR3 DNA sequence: TGTGCCAGCAGCCTAAATCCAGGGGGCAACTATGGCTACACCTTC. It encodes CASSLNPGGNYGYTF.

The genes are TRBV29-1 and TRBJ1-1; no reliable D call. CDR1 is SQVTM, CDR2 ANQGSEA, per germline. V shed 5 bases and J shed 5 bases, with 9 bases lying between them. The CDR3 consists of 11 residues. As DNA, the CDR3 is TGCAGCGTTCCGAGGGCGACTGAAGCTTTCTTT. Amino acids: CSVPRATEAFF.

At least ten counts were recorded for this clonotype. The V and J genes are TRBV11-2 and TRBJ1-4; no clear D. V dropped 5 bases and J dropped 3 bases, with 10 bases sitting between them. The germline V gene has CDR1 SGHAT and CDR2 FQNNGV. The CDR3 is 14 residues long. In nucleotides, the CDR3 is TGTGCCAGCAGCCGCGGGGAATCTAATGAAAAACTGTTTTTT. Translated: CASSRGESNEKLFF.

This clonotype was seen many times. CDR3 coding DNA: TGTGCCAGCAGTTGGGGTAAGGGCCAACAGCCCCAGCATTTT. It yields the protein CASSWGKGQQPQHF. The chain recombines TRBV28 with TRBJ1-5; D ambiguous. Trimming pared 4 bases from V and 7 bases from J, leaving 14 bases between. Germline CDR1 MDHEN, CDR2 SYDVKM. This CDR3 comprises 14 residues.

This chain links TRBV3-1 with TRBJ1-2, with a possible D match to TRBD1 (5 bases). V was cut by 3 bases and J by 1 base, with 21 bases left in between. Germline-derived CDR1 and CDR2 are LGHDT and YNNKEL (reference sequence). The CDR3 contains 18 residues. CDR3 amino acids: CASSHSTLRGRHNYGYTF. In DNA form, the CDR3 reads TGTGCCAGCAGCCACTCCACGCTCCGGGGCAGGCATAACTATGGCTACACCTTC. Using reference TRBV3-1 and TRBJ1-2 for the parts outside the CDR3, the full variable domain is DTAVSQTPKYLVTQMGNDKSIKCEQNLGHDTMYWYKQDSKKFLKIMFSYNNKELIINETVPNRFSPKSPDKAHLNLHINSLELGDSAVYFCASSHSTLRGRHNYGYTFGSGTRLTVV.

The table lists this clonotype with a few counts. The CDR3 here is CASSYPGSYGYTF. CDR3 in DNA: TGTGCCAGCAGTTACCCCGGGAGCTATGGCTACACCTTC. This chain uses TRBV6-2 or TRBV6-3 with TRBJ1-2; D gene ambiguous. The CDR3 is 13 residues long. V gave up 2 bases and J gave up 4 bases, with 8 bases separating them. Germline loops: CDR1 MNHEY, CDR2 SVGEGT.

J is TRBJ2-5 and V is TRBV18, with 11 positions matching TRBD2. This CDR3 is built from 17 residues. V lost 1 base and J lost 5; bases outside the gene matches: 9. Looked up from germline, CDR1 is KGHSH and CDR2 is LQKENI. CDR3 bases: TGTGCCAGCTCACCACAACTAGCGGGGGCTACGGGGGAGACCCAGTACTTC. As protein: CASSPQLAGATGETQYF.

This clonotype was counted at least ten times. The CDR3 region has the DNA TGTGCCAGCAGTTTAAGGGCAGGGGCCATTAACTATGGCTACACCTTC. This translates into CASSLRAGAINYGYTF. V is TRBV12-3 or TRBV12-4 and J is TRBJ1-2, with D possibly being TRBD1 (6 bases). Trimming cost V 2 bases and J 1 base, with 14 bases left between them. This CDR3 comprises 16 residues.

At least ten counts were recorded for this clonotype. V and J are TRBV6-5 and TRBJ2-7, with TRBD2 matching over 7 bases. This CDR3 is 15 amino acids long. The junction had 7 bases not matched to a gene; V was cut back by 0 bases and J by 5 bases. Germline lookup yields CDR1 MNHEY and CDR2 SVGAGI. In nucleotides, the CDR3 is TGTGCCAGCAGTTACTCGGGTCTAGCGGTTCACGAGCAGTACTTC. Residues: CASSYSGLAVHEQYF.

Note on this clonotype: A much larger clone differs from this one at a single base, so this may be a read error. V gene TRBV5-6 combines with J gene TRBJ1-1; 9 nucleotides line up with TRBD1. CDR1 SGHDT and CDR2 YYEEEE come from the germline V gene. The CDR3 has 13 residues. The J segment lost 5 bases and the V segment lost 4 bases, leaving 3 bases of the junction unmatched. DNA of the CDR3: TGTGCCAGCAGCGACGACAGGGGGACTGAAGCTTTCTTT. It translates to CASSDDRGTEAFF.